The 8 T cell receptor beta chains below were found in one sample sequenced in a study of OX40 agonist ivuxolimab in advanced cancers. Sequencing used immunoSEQ multiplex PCR; TCRdb keeps in-frame clones, though not all of them. The repertoire holds 40,000 to 60,000 clones, with roughly 90% as singletons. The sequenced sample was CD4+ or CD8+ T cells sorted from blood, obtained in a trial of the OX40 agonist ivuxolimab. These receptors all come from an adult with an advanced solid tumor such as melanoma, head and neck, liver or kidney cancer.

V and J are TRBV30 and TRBJ1-4; possibly TRBD1 for D (6 bases). Trimming took off 2 bases at V and 7 bases at J, with 14 bases between the two ends. Germline V CDR1 and CDR2: GTSNPN, SVGIG (reference sequence). The CDR3 contains 14 residues. The CDR3 DNA reads TGTGCCTGGAGTAAATTAGGGGGGACTGAAAAACTGTTTTTT. It encodes CAWSKLGGTEKLFF.

The chain couples TRBV27 to TRBJ1-2; D gene uncertain. CDR1 MNHEY and CDR2 SMNVEV come from the germline V gene (reference sequence). The CDR3 spans 14 residues. V lost 6 bases and J 4 bases, leaving 15 bases between the germline ends. CDR3 in amino acids: CASREPGSSYGYTF. The CDR3 bases are TGTGCCAGCAGAGAGCCGGGCAGCAGCTATGGCTACACCTTC.

The chain links TRBV4-1 to TRBJ2-3; D uncertain. Deletions cut 2 bases from V and 0 bases from J, with 6 bases between. CDR3 length equals 14 residues. Germline assignment: CDR1 MGHRA and CDR2 YSYEKL. CDR3: CASSQQSSTDTQYF. CDR3 DNA: TGCGCCAGCAGCCAACAGTCTAGCACAGATACGCAGTATTTT.

This clone was counted a few times. This rearrangement joins TRBV18 to TRBJ1-1; D is possibly TRBD1 (5 bases). The CDR3 is 12 amino acids. Germline CDR1 is KGHSH and CDR2 is LQKENI. Trimming took 6 bases from V and 5 from J, leaving 10 bases between them. The CDR3 nucleotides read TGTGCCAGCTCTCTTGAGGGGACTGAAGCTTTCTTT. Its translation: CASSLEGTEAFF.

The chain is built from TRBV4-1 and TRBJ2-1; 8 nucleotides agree with TRBD2. J lost 8 bases, V lost 0 bases, and 18 bases had no gene match. The CDR3 runs to 19 residues. Germline V gives CDR1 MGHRA, CDR2 YSYEKL. CDR3 sequence reads: CASSQEGSVGGARNDEQFF. CDR3 bases: TGCGCCAGCAGCCAAGAGGGGTCTGTCGGGGGGGCCAGAAACGATGAGCAGTTCTTC.

The genes are TRBV19 and TRBJ2-2, with 10 bases that match TRBD1. V lost 7 bases to trimming and J lost 4 bases; unmatched junction nucleotides: 6. This CDR3 comprises 15 residues. Germline V CDR1 and CDR2: LNHDA, SQIVND (reference sequence). This CDR3 reads CASTPGQGSTGELFF. The CDR3 nucleotides read TGTGCCAGTACCCCGGGACAGGGGTCCACCGGGGAGCTGTTTTTT. Full variable domain (remainder filled in from reference TRBV19 and TRBJ2-2): DGGITQSPKYLFRKEGQNVTLSCEQNLNHDAMYWYRQDPGQGLRLIYYSQIVNDFQKGDIAEGYSVSREKKESFPLTVTSAQKNPTAFYLCASTPGQGSTGELFFGEGSRLTVL.

V and J are TRBV5-3 and TRBJ1-5, with D possibly TRBD1 on 6 matching bases. TRBV5-3 is treated as an ORF (open reading frame) with a function not yet certain. Deletions cut 0 bases from V and 0 bases from J, with 16 bases between. CDR3 size: 18 residues. The CDR3 sequence: CARSLAQGLGDSNQPQHF. The CDR3, as DNA: TGTGCCAGAAGCTTGGCCCAGGGGTTAGGGGATAGCAATCAGCCCCAGCATTTT.

This chain joins TRBV27 and TRBJ1-1; TRBD1 matches at 10 bases. CDR1 MNHEY and CDR2 SMNVEV come from the germline V gene (reference sequence). The trim removed 5 bases at V and 4 bases at J, leaving 7 bases unmatched. The length of the CDR3 is 15 residues. The CDR3 spells CASSLVGQGVTEAFF. CDR3 nucleotides: TGTGCCAGCAGTCTGGTAGGACAGGGGGTCACTGAAGCTTTCTTT.